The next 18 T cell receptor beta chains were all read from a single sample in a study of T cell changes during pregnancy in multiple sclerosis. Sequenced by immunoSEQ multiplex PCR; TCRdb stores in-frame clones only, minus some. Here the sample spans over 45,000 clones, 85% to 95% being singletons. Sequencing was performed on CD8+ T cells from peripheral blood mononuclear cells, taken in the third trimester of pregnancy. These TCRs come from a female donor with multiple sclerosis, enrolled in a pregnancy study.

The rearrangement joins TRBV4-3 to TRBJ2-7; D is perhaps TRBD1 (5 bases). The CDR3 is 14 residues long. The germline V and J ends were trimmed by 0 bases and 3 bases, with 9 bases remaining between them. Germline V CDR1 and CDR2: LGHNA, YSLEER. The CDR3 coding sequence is TGCGCCAGCAGCCAAGACAGGGTAGGCTACGAGCAGTACTTC. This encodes CASSQDRVGYEQYF.

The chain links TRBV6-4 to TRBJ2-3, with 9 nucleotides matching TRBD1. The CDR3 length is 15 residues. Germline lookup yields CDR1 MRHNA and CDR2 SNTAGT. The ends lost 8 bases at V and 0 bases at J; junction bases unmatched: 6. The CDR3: CASRTGAGSTDTQYF. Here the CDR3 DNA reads TGTGCCAGCCGGACAGGGGCCGGTAGCACAGATACGCAGTATTTT.

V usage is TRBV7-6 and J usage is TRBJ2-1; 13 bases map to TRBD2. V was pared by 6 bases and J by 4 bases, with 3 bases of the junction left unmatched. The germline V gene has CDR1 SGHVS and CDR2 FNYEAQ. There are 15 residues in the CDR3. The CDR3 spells CASSRTSGGYNEQFF. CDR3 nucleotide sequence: TGTGCCAGCAGTCGGACTAGCGGGGGTTACAATGAGCAGTTCTTC.

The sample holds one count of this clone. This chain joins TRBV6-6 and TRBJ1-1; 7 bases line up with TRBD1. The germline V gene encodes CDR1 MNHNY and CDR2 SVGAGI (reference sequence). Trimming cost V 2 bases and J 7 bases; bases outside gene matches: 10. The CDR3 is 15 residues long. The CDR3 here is CASSYTDRDLGEAFF. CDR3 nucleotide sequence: TGTGCCAGCAGTTACACAGACAGGGATTTGGGTGAAGCTTTCTTT.

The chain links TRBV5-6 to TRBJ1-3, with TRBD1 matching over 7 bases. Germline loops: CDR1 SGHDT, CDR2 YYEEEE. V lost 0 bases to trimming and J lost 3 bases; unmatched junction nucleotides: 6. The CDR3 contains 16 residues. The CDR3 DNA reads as TGTGCCAGCAGCTTGGATGAGACAGGGTTTGGAAACACCATATATTTT. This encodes CASSLDETGFGNTIYF.

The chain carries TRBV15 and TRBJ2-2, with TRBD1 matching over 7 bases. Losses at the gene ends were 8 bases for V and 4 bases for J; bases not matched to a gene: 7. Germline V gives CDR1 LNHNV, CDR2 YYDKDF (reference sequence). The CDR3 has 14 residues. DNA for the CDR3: TGTGCCACCCGAGGGGGCGCGAGCACCGGGGAGCTGTTTTTT. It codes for CATRGGASTGELFF.

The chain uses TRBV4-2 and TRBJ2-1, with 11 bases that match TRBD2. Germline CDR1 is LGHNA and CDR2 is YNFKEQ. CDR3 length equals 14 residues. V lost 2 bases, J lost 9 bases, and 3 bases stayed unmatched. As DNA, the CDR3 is TGTGCCAGCAGCCAAATAGCGGGAGGGTCTGAGCAGTTCTTC. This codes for CASSQIAGGSEQFF.

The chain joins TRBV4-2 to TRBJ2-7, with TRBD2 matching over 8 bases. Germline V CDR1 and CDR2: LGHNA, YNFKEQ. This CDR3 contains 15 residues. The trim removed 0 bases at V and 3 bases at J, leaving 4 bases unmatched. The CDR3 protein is CASSQDVSGSYEQYF. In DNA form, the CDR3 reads TGTGCCAGCAGCCAAGATGTCAGCGGGAGCTACGAGCAGTACTTC.

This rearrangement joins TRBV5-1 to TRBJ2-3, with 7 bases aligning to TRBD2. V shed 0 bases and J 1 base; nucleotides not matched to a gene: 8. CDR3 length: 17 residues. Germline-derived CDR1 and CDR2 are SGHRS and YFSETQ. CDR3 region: CASSLGIGGSGTDTQYF. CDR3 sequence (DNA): TGCGCCAGCAGCTTGGGAATTGGCGGGAGCGGCACAGATACGCAGTATTTT.

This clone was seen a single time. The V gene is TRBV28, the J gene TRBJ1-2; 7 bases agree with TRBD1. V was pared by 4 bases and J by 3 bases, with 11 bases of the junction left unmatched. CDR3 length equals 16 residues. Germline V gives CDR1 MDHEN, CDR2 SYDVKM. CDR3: CASSSRFGTDHYGYTF. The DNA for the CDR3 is TGTGCCAGCAGTTCAAGGTTCGGGACAGACCACTATGGCTACACCTTC.

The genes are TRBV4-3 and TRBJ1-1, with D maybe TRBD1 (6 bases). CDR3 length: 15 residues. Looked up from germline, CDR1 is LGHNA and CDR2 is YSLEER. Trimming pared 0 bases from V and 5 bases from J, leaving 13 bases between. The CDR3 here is CASSQDRGARTEAFF. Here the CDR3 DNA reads TGCGCCAGCAGCCAAGATCGGGGGGCGAGAACTGAAGCTTTCTTT.

CDR3 region: CASSLGAGQYF. The CDR3 nucleotides read TGTGCCAGCAGCTTAGGGGCAGGGCAGTACTTC. This chain joins TRBV5-5 and TRBJ2-7; the D gene is possibly TRBD1 (5 bases). The CDR3 is made up of 11 amino acids. Trimming left V 2 bases short and J 9 bases short, with 9 bases between. Germline CDR1 is SGHKS and CDR2 is YYEKEE (reference sequence).

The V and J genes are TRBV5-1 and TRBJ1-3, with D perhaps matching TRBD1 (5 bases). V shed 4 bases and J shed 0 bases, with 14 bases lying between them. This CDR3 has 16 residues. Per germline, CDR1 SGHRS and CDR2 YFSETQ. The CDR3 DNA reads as TGCGCCAGCAGCCTTCCTCTTGACAGCTCTGGAAACACCATATATTTT. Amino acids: CASSLPLDSSGNTIYF.

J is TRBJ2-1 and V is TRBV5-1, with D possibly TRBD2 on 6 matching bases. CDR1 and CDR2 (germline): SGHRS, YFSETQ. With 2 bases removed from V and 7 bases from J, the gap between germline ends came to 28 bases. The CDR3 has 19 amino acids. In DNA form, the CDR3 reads TGCGCCAGCAGCTTCAGCCTAGCGACGTCGGCTATCCGATCGAATGAGCAGTTCTTC. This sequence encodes CASSFSLATSAIRSNEQFF.

CDR3 sequence: CASRDGLAASYEQYF. As DNA, the CDR3 is TGTGCCAGCAGAGACGGACTAGCGGCCTCCTACGAGCAGTACTTC. The V and J genes are TRBV6-5 and TRBJ2-7, with 10 bases lining up with TRBD2. CDR3 length: 15 residues. Germline V gives CDR1 MNHEY, CDR2 SVGAGI. The junction had 5 bases not matched to a gene; V was cut back by 6 bases and J by 0 bases.

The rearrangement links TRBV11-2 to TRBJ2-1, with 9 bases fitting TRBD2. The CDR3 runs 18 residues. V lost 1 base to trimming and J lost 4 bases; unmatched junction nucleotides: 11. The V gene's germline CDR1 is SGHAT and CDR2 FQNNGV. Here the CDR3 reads CASSLGLAGRSIYNEQFF. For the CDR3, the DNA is TGTGCCAGCAGCTTAGGGCTAGCGGGACGCTCAATTTACAATGAGCAGTTCTTC. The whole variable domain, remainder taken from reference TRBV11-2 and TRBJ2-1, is EAGVAQSPRYKIIEKRQSVAFWCNPISGHATLYWYQQILGQGPKLLIQFQNNGVVDDSQLPKDRFSAERLKGVDSTLKIQPAKLEDSAVYLCASSLGLAGRSIYNEQFFGPGTRLTVL.

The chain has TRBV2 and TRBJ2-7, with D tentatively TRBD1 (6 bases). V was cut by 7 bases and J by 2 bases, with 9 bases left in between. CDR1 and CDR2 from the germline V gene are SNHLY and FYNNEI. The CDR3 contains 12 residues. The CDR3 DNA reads TGTGCCAGCATCCAGGGGCCCTACGAGCAGTACTTC. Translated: CASIQGPYEQYF.

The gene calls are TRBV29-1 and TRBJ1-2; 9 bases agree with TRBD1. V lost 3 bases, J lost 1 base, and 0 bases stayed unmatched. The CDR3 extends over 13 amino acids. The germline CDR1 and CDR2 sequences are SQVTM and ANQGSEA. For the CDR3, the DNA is TGCAGCGTTGAGGGACAGGGTAACTATGGCTACACCTTC. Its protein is CSVEGQGNYGYTF.